This T cell receptor (beta chain) was identified in a study of spatial heterogeneity in lung cancer. Study at large: Samples were donated by 72 untreated early-stage non-small cell lung cancer patients. After resection, follow-up PBMC samples were sequenced when available, at a median of roughly two years later. Findings and limits, study-wide: Relative to follow-up, resection was when ubiquitous expanded tumor TCRs appeared more in blood.

For this clonotype: Its target is unknown.

CDR3 length equals 15 residues. Trimming removed 0 bases at V and 2 bases at J, with 9 bases between. TCRdb reanalysed the 5' RACE reads using MiXCR and keeps one entry per CDR3 protein. The data contain fewer than 150,000 distinct CDR3 sequences, 10% to 13% of them singletons. Stated time point: blood at routine non-recurrence follow-up after resection. Sequencing of whole RNA from tumor, nontumor lung or frozen PBMC involved no sorting. This sample comprised PBMCs, obtained at follow-up. The TCR sequence derives from a female donor with early-stage non-small cell lung cancer. This chain links TRBV12-3 or TRBV12-4 with TRBJ2-3; no firm D call. As DNA, the CDR3 is TGTGCCAGCAGTTTAGCCGGGTTGAACACAGATACGCAGTATTTT. Translation gives CASSLAGLNTDTQYF.